Listed below are T cell receptor beta chains from one sample, sequenced in a study of T cell responses to AZD1222 COVID-19 vaccine. The protocol was immunoSEQ multiplex PCR, while the TCRdb copy is restricted to in-frame clones and leaves out a portion. The table shows around 170,000 clones, with roughly 88% occurring only once. Sequencing used peripheral blood, obtained on day 0 of AZD1222 vaccination. These receptors were obtained from an adult in good health. CDR3s include the opening cysteine and the closing phenylalanine or tryptophan. The order of the fields is V gene, clone size, D gene, J gene, CDR3 DNA, CDR3 protein. D genes are given only for firm matches. The size entry is marked missing in some rows and otherwise reads once, few, many or a size class.

TRBV14	few	-	TRBJ2-7	TGTGCCAGCAGCCAAGACGGTTTTGCTAGGCACTACGAGCAGTACTTC	CASSQDGFARHYEQYF
TRBV19	-	-	TRBJ1-1	TGTGCCAGTAGTATTGGAGTCGGTAACACTGAAGCTTTCTTT	CASSIGVGNTEAFF
TRBV4-2	-	-	TRBJ2-2	TGTGCCAGCAGCCAAGGGCCTTTCGGTATGGGTGGGGCCGGGGAGCTGTTTTTT	CASSQGPFGMGGAGELFF
TRBV19	-	-	TRBJ1-5	TGTGCCAGCCGACAGTTCCGGAGCAATCAGCCCCAGCATTTT	CASRQFRSNQPQHF
TRBV27	-	-	TRBJ1-2	TGTGCCAGCAGTTTATCGGGAGGCATCTATGGCTACACCTTC	CASSLSGGIYGYTF
TRBV19	once	-	TRBJ1-1	TGTGCCAGTAGTATAGATTGGACAGACGACACTGAAGCTTTCTTT	CASSIDWTDDTEAFF
TRBV5-1	-	-	TRBJ2-6	TGCGCCAGCAGCTTGGCCGGACTCGTCTCTGGGGCCAACGTCCTGACTTTC	CASSLAGLVSGANVLTF
TRBV28	-	TRBD1	TRBJ2-7	TGTGCCAGCAGTTTAGGGACAGGGGGCGGAGGGATAGGCGAGCAGTACTTC	CASSLGTGGGGIGEQYF
TRBV19	once	TRBD2	TRBJ2-7	TGTGCCAGTAGTACCCCTCCAGGTAGCGGGAGAAACGAGCAGTACTTC	CASSTPPGSGRNEQYF
TRBV19	-	-	TRBJ1-1	TGTGCCAGTAGTATAGGTGAAACTGTCGCCCCTGCTTTCTTT	CASSIGETVAPAFF
TRBV19	-	-	TRBJ1-2	TGTGCCAGTAGTAGTGGACCCGGGGAACATGGCTACACCTTC	CASSSGPGEHGYTF
TRBV5-1	-	TRBD1	TRBJ1-2	TGCGCCAGCAGCGGACAGGGGGCTTATGGCTACACCTTC	CASSGQGAYGYTF
TRBV7-8	-	TRBD2	TRBJ2-7	TGTGCCAGCAGCTACATAGCGGGTGCCCCCGATACCTACGAGCAGTACTTC	CASSYIAGAPDTYEQYF
TRBV6-5	-	-	TRBJ2-7	TGTGCCAGCAGTTACTCCCCGGGGGGCTCGGGCGAGCAGTACTTC	CASSYSPGGSGEQYF
TRBV7-2	-	-	TRBJ1-1	TGTGCCAGCAGCTTTAACAGGGAGTTGTCTGAAGCTTTCTTT	CASSFNRELSEAFF
TRBV5-1	-	TRBD1	TRBJ1-1	TGCGCCAGCAGCTTGGGACAGGGGGCGAACACTGAAGCTTTCTTT	CASSLGQGANTEAFF
TRBV5-4	-	TRBD2	TRBJ2-7	TGTGCCAGCAGCTTTAGGACGGGGGGGCTCGCCTACGAGCAGTACTTC	CASSFRTGGLAYEQYF
TRBV18	-	-	TRBJ1-2	TGTGCCAGCTCCAACAGGGAGGGTGGCTACACCTTC	CASSNREGGYTF
TRBV9	-	-	TRBJ1-5	TGTGCCAGCAGCCCCCACTCGGACAGTAATCAGCCCCAGCATTTT	CASSPHSDSNQPQHF
TRBV28	-	-	TRBJ1-6	TGTGCCAGCAGTTTTGGGTCACCCCTCCACTTT	CASSFGSPLHF
TRBV18	-	-	TRBJ1-1	TGTGCCAGCTCACCGGTTTTGGGTCACACTGAAGCTTTCTTT	CASSPVLGHTEAFF
TRBV5-4	-	-	TRBJ1-1	TGTGCCAATGCCCGGGGGGTGGACACTGAAGCTTTCTTT	CANARGVDTEAFF
TRBV7-8	few	-	TRBJ1-4	TGTGCCAGCAGCTTAGGAGGGGGGACCTTTGAAAAACTGTTTTTT	CASSLGGGTFEKLFF
TRBV4-1	-	TRBD1	TRBJ1-5	TGCGCCAGCAGCCAACCGACAGGGGAGGATAGCAATCAGCCCCAGCATTTT	CASSQPTGEDSNQPQHF
TRBV5-1	-	TRBD2	TRBJ2-1	TGCGCCAGCAGCCCGCGGGACCTAGCGGGCTACAATGAGCAGTTCTTC	CASSPRDLAGYNEQFF